These 22 T cell receptor beta chains came from one sample sequenced in a study of OX40 agonist ivuxolimab in advanced cancers. Assay used: immunoSEQ multiplex PCR; TCRdb lists only in-frame clones, some missing. The sample includes about 66,000 clones, 85% to 90% of them seen just once. The sequences come from CD4+ or CD8+ T cells sorted from blood, collected in a trial of the OX40 agonist ivuxolimab. These receptors all come from an adult with an advanced solid tumor such as melanoma, head and neck, liver or kidney cancer.

The chain links TRBV14 to TRBJ2-5, with D hard to call. The CDR3 spans 13 residues. Trimming took off 4 bases at V and 4 bases at J, with 10 bases between the two ends. Germline V gives CDR1 SGHDN, CDR2 FVKESK. The CDR3 region is CASSRLTIETQYF. The CDR3 region has the DNA TGTGCCAGCAGCCGGCTAACCATAGAGACCCAGTACTTC.

This clone was seen once. V gene TRBV27 combines with J gene TRBJ2-7; tentative D call: TRBD1 (6 bases). The germline gives CDR1 MNHEY, CDR2 SMNVEV (reference sequence). There are 13 residues in the CDR3. Trimming took off 6 bases at V and 8 bases at J, with 17 bases between the two ends. The CDR3 coding sequence is TGTGCCAGCAGCCTCACTCTCGACAGGCAGCAGTACTTC. Its translation: CASSLTLDRQQYF.

V usage is TRBV5-4 and J usage is TRBJ2-1; tentatively, D is TRBD2 (7 bases). The germline V gene encodes CDR1 SGHNT and CDR2 YYREEE (reference sequence). This CDR3 comprises 15 residues. V was cut by 4 bases and J by 4 bases, with 15 bases left in between. CDR3 nucleotide sequence: TGTGCCAGCAGCCACCGGGGGGCCATATACAATGAGCAGTTCTTC. It is translated as CASSHRGAIYNEQFF.

This clone has only a few counts. The same CDR3 also results from other DNA sequences found in this sample. V usage is TRBV7-2 and J usage is TRBJ2-7; tentative D call: TRBD1 (5 bases). The CDR3 contains 15 residues. Trimming pared 4 bases from V and 3 bases from J, leaving 16 bases between. CDR1 and CDR2 from the germline V gene are SGHTA and FQGNSA. The CDR3: CASSSPDRGSYEQYF. As DNA, the CDR3 is TGTGCCAGCAGCTCCCCCGACAGAGGAAGCTACGAGCAGTACTTC.

V and J are TRBV12-5 and TRBJ2-7; the D is unclear. The CDR3 extends over 12 amino acids. The V and J ends lost 8 bases and 0 bases respectively, with 8 bases between them. The V gene's germline CDR1 is LGHNT and CDR2 FRNRAP. In DNA form, the CDR3 reads TGTGCTAGTTCCAGGCTCTCCTACGAGCAGTACTTC. Translated: CASSRLSYEQYF.

V and J are TRBV30 and TRBJ1-4; D unclear. Germline V gene lookup returns CDR1 GTSNPN and CDR2 SVGIG (reference sequence). The germline V and J ends were trimmed by 1 base and 7 bases, with 7 bases remaining between them. This CDR3 is 12 amino acids long. This CDR3 is CAWSEGVEKLFF. CDR3 in DNA: TGTGCCTGGAGTGAGGGAGTTGAAAAACTGTTTTTT.

V and J are TRBV14 and TRBJ2-5; TRBD1 aligns across 8 bases. The DNA end favors TRBJ2-7, so the J call may be wrong. The CDR3 extends over 13 amino acids. Germline V gene data show CDR1 as SGHDN and CDR2 as FVKESK. CDR3 DNA: TGTGCCAGCAGTCGGGACAGGCCGGCCGAGCAGTACTTC. Protein product: CASSRDRPAEQYF.

The chain carries TRBV25-1 and TRBJ2-7, with D perhaps being TRBD1 or TRBD2 (6 bases each). Germline loops: CDR1 MGHDK, CDR2 SYGVNS. V was cut by 6 bases and J by 2 bases, with 17 bases left in between. CDR3 length equals 15 residues. CDR3 bases: TGTGCCAGCAGCCTCGGGGGCAGGGGCACCTACGAGCAGTACTTC. Residues: CASSLGGRGTYEQYF.

The chain is built from TRBV7-2 and TRBJ2-3; D not certain. V was clipped by 6 bases and J by 4 bases, with 17 bases between them. There are 15 residues in the CDR3. CDR1 is SGHTA and CDR2 is FQGNSA in the germline V gene. In DNA, the CDR3 is TGTGCCAGCAGGCGCCATAACCTTGGGGCAGATACGCAGTATTTT. This sequence encodes CASRRHNLGADTQYF.

This clone was seen a few times. The V gene is TRBV7-2, the J gene TRBJ1-2, with D perhaps TRBD1 (6 bases). The germline V gene encodes CDR1 SGHTA and CDR2 FQGNSA. V was cut by 1 base and J by 8 bases, with 11 bases left in between. The CDR3 is 13 amino acids. This CDR3 is CASSLGPGEGYTF. CDR3 coding DNA: TGTGCCAGCAGCTTAGGTCCAGGGGAAGGCTACACCTTC.

The gene calls are TRBV6-1 and TRBJ1-2; D unresolved. Trimming stripped 6 bases from V and 8 bases from J, with 22 bases between. Germline V gives CDR1 MNHNS, CDR2 SASEGT. The length of the CDR3 is 15 residues. CDR3 sequence: CASSYTTRSSAGYTF. The CDR3 DNA is TGTGCCAGCAGCTACACCACACGTTCTTCCGCCGGCTACACCTTC.

V is TRBV10-3 and J is TRBJ1-4; TRBD1 matches at 7 bases. CDR1 and CDR2 from the germline V gene are ENHRY and SYGVKD. The trim removed 2 bases at V and 6 bases at J, leaving 6 bases unmatched. The CDR3 length is 15 residues. In DNA, the CDR3 is TGTGCCATCAGTGAGAGTGGGGACAGCCATGAAAAACTGTTTTTT. As protein: CAISESGDSHEKLFF.

The chain employs TRBV19 and TRBJ1-5; D unclear. Germline loops: CDR1 LNHDA, CDR2 SQIVND (reference sequence). CDR3 length equals 13 residues. V was shortened by 7 bases and J by 0 bases, with 7 bases between the two germline ends. The DNA for the CDR3 is TGTGCCAGTACCGGGTTTAGCAATCAGCCCCAGCATTTT. Residues: CASTGFSNQPQHF. The full variable domain, its missing parts supplied by reference TRBV19 and TRBJ1-5, is DGGITQSPKYLFRKEGQNVTLSCEQNLNHDAMYWYRQDPGQGLRLIYYSQIVNDFQKGDIAEGYSVSREKKESFPLTVTSAQKNPTAFYLCASTGFSNQPQHFGDGTRLSIL.

The rearrangement joins TRBV6-5 to TRBJ1-6; the D is unclear. The CDR3 has 13 amino acids. From germline, CDR1 is MNHEY and CDR2 SVGAGI. V shed 11 bases and J shed 7 bases, with 15 bases lying between them. CDR3 sequence: CASREQLNSPLHF. The DNA of the CDR3 is TGTGCCTCTCGGGAGCAATTAAATTCACCCCTCCACTTT.

The CDR3 sequence: CASSLTSSNEQFF. The DNA of the CDR3 is TGTGCCAGCAGCTTGACTAGTAGCAATGAGCAGTTCTTC. The chain recombines TRBV5-4 with TRBJ2-1; TRBD2 might be the D (5 bases). The germline gives CDR1 SGHNT, CDR2 YYREEE (reference sequence). V lost 1 base and J 6 bases, leaving 8 bases between the germline ends. The CDR3 is 13 amino acids.

The CDR3 sequence is CASASGGRETQYF. CDR3 DNA sequence: TGTGCCAGCGCCTCAGGGGGCAGAGAGACCCAGTACTTC. This chain joins TRBV27 and TRBJ2-5, with 8 positions matching TRBD1. The CDR3 loop spans 13 amino acids. The germline V gene has CDR1 MNHEY and CDR2 SMNVEV (reference sequence). Trimming removed 8 bases from V and 4 bases from J; junction bases left unmatched: 6.

In this sample, this clone turned up a few times. The chain employs TRBV19 and TRBJ1-1, with a possible D match to TRBD1 (6 bases). Germline loops: CDR1 LNHDA, CDR2 SQIVND (reference sequence). The CDR3 runs to 14 residues. V was shortened by 5 bases and J by 5 bases, with 15 bases between the two germline ends. The CDR3 DNA is TGTGCCAGTAGTTCTGGGGGGCGTCGAACTGAAGCTTTCTTT. Protein product: CASSSGGRRTEAFF.

V gene TRBV5-6 combines with J gene TRBJ1-2, with a tentative D call TRBD1 (5 bases). CDR3 size: 12 residues. The V end was cut by 4 bases, the J end by 5 bases, with 9 bases between. From germline, CDR1 is SGHDT and CDR2 YYEEEE. The CDR3 nucleotides read TGTGCCAGCAGCCCCGGGGGTTATGGCTACACCTTC. The encoded protein is CASSPGGYGYTF.

The CDR3 nucleotides read TGTGCCAGCTACCCGAGGTCCTCGGTGGTGAACACTGAAGCTTTCTTT. It specifies CASYPRSSVVNTEAFF. The V and J genes are TRBV18 and TRBJ1-1; D is undetermined. Germline CDR1 and CDR2: KGHSH and LQKENI. CDR3 length: 16 residues. V was pared by 7 bases and J by 0 bases, with 18 bases between.

The rearrangement links TRBV6-1 to TRBJ2-4; D remains ambiguous. The V and J ends lost 1 base and 6 bases respectively, with 7 bases between them. Germline CDR1 is MNHNS and CDR2 is SASEGT. The CDR3 is 13 amino acids. The CDR3 loop reads CASSEVERNIQYF. The CDR3 DNA is TGTGCCAGCAGTGAAGTAGAGAGAAACATTCAGTACTTC.

The rearrangement joins TRBV5-8 to TRBJ1-1; 8 bases match TRBD1. CDR1 and CDR2 (germline): SGHTS, YDEGEE. The CDR3 has 15 residues. Trimming removed 2 bases from V and 1 base from J; junction bases left unmatched: 4. The DNA of the CDR3 is TGTGCCAGCAGCTTAAACAGGGGGTGGAACACTGAAGCTTTCTTT. Amino acids: CASSLNRGWNTEAFF.

The chain has TRBV5-6 and TRBJ2-6, with 8 positions matching TRBD1. Germline trimming cut 3 bases from V and 0 bases from J; bases unmatched to any gene: 8. From germline, CDR1 is SGHDT and CDR2 YYEEEE. This CDR3 spans 18 amino acids. In DNA form, the CDR3 reads TGTGCCAGCAGCTCCGGACAGGGATATCTCTCTGGGGCCAACGTCCTGACTTTC. It yields the protein CASSSGQGYLSGANVLTF.